Many counts were recorded for the clone carrying this TCR beta chain. Its antigen is still unknown. The source of the sample is a study of T-cell reconstitution after alpha-beta-depleted transplantation in children. General study points: Reportedly, alpha-beta T cells present about two months post-transplant originated from several hundred expanded clones of graft origin. After one year, T-cell counts and TCRbeta diversity mostly came from new T cells.

Unique molecular identifiers were used to barcode this TCRbeta library. Via MiXCR, TCRdb re-called the PCR reads, giving one row per CDR3 protein. The sample has around 300,000 distinct CDR3 sequences, 10% seen once. Germline loops: CDR1 MDHEN, CDR2 SYDVKM. Trimming removed 4 bases at V and 6 bases at J, with 16 bases between. The CDR3 has 14 amino acids. The receptor's source is a boy under three years old with acute myeloid leukemia, due to receive a stem cell transplant. The V call is TRBV28, the J call TRBJ2-7; tentatively, D is TRBD1 or TRBD2 (5 bases each). Sequencing used PBMCs, obtained before TCRalphabeta/CD19-depleted stem cell transplant. CDR3 residues: CASSYTGTFSEQYF. CDR3 bases: TGTGCCAGCAGTTATACCGGGACCTTCTCCGAGCAGTACTTC.